These T cell receptor beta chains were read from a single sample in a study of OX40 agonist ivuxolimab in advanced cancers. Sequencing used immunoSEQ multiplex PCR; TCRdb keeps in-frame clones, though not all of them. Among around 63,000 clones listed, around nine tenths were seen once. The starting material was CD4+ or CD8+ T cells sorted from blood, obtained in a trial of the OX40 agonist ivuxolimab. The receptor source for this set is an adult with an advanced solid tumor such as melanoma, head and neck, liver or kidney cancer. Each CDR3 is given with its conserved first and last residue. D genes are given only for firm matches. Some rows have no size entry. The others give once, few or many, or a class for an expanded clone.

clone_size,j_call,v_call,d_call,cdr3_nt,cdr3_aa
.,TRBJ1-5,TRBV19,.,TGTGCCAGTAGCGAATACACCGGCCGGCCCCAGCATTTT,CASSEYTGRPQHF
.,TRBJ2-6,TRBV2,.,TGTGCCAGCAGGGGGCCCACAGACTCTGGGGCCAACGTCCTGACTTTC,CASRGPTDSGANVLTF
.,TRBJ2-2,TRBV5-4,TRBD2,TGTGCCAGCAGCCGTGGTGCGGGAGGGAACACCGGGGAGCTGTTTTTT,CASSRGAGGNTGELFF
.,TRBJ1-4,TRBV5-1,TRBD1,TGCGCCAGCAGAACGGGACAGGGTGGTAATGAAAAACTGTTTTTT,CASRTGQGGNEKLFF
few,TRBJ2-3,TRBV4-1,TRBD2,TGCGCCAGCAGCCACCCCGTCAGAGCGGGAGGGCCTTCTTCGACAGATACGCAGTATTTT,CASSHPVRAGGPSSTDTQYF
.,TRBJ2-2,TRBV7-9,TRBD1,TGTGCCAGCAGCTCCCGGGACAGTATCCTCGGGGAGCTGTTTTTT,CASSSRDSILGELFF
.,TRBJ2-7,TRBV11-2,.,TGTGCCAGCAGCTTGCAGGGGCCCGGCGAGCAGTACTTC,CASSLQGPGEQYF
.,TRBJ2-7,TRBV19,.,TGTGCCAGTAGTATTAGTTATATCCACGAGCAGTACTTC,CASSISYIHEQYF
.,TRBJ2-7,TRBV6-5,TRBD1,TGTGCCAGCAGACTCGGTCAGGGGGCCTACGAGCAGTACTTC,CASRLGQGAYEQYF
.,TRBJ2-2,TRBV11-2,TRBD1,TGTGCCAGCAGCTTCAGGGGGACCACCGGGGAGCTGTTTTTT,CASSFRGTTGELFF
.,TRBJ1-2,TRBV6-1,.,TGTGCCAGCAGAGCAGGGGTAGGCGAGAACTATGGCTACACCTTC,CASRAGVGENYGYTF
.,TRBJ1-4,TRBV7-9,.,TGTGCCAGCAGCCGGGGTTTCCTCGCAGGAGGAAAACTGTTTTTT,CASSRGFLAGGKLFF
.,TRBJ2-2,TRBV27,.,TGTGCCAGCAGTTTATTTGTGACAGGCTTGACCGGGGAGCTGTTTTTT,CASSLFVTGLTGELFF
once,TRBJ2-6,TRBV5-6,TRBD2,TGTGCCAGCACCGATACGGGAGGGGGGGCCAACGTCCTGACTTTC,CASTDTGGGANVLTF
.,TRBJ1-1,TRBV19,TRBD1,TGTGCCAGTTTTGACAGGGGGGACACTGAAGCTTTCTTT,CASFDRGDTEAFF
.,TRBJ2-3,TRBV27,.,TGTGCCAGCAGTTCCTTGGGGGTAGCCCGCCCTAGCACAGATACGCAGTATTTT,CASSSLGVARPSTDTQYF
once,TRBJ2-5,TRBV9,.,TGTGCCAGCAGCGTAGGGGCCCGGGAAGAGGGAGAGACCCAGTACTTC,CASSVGAREEGETQYF
.,TRBJ2-7,TRBV6-5,.,TGTGCCAGCAGACGAACCAGGGGCTACGAGCAGTACTTC,CASRRTRGYEQYF
.,TRBJ1-2,TRBV6-1,.,TGTGCCAGCAGTGAATATGGGGGTGGCTACACCTTC,CASSEYGGGYTF
.,TRBJ1-2,TRBV7-9,.,TGTGCCAGCAGCTTAGGGGGAGTGTATAACTATGGCTACACCTTC,CASSLGGVYNYGYTF
.,TRBJ2-2,TRBV18,.,TGTGCCAGCTTACCTTATGGCCGTACGAACACCGGGGAGCTGTTTTTT,CASLPYGRTNTGELFF
.,TRBJ1-1,TRBV28,TRBD1,TGTGCCAGCAGTCCCCAGACAGGGATGAACACTGAAGCTTTCTTT,CASSPQTGMNTEAFF
.,TRBJ2-3,TRBV19,.,TGTGCCAGTAGTATCATGGCAGCTAGCACAGATACGCAGTATTTT,CASSIMAASTDTQYF
.,TRBJ2-7,TRBV6-1,TRBD2,TGTGCCAGCAGTGAAGCAGTCCTAGCGGGACGCGAGCAGTACTTC,CASSEAVLAGREQYF
.,TRBJ2-7,TRBV6-6,TRBD1,TGTGCCAGCAGTCGGGACAGAGACTACGAGCAGTACTTC,CASSRDRDYEQYF
.,TRBJ2-7,TRBV7-9,.,TGTGCCAGCAGCGACCAATTCCTCTACGAGCAGTACTTC,CASSDQFLYEQYF
once,TRBJ2-1,TRBV18,.,TGTGCCAGCTCACCTCCGATGCAGACGAATGAGCAGTTCTTC,CASSPPMQTNEQFF
.,TRBJ1-1,TRBV11-2,.,TGTGCCAGCAGCTTAGGATTGGGCGCTCAAGCTTTCTTT,CASSLGLGAQAFF
.,TRBJ2-7,TRBV20-1,.,TGCAGTGTCCCTAGCTCCTACGAGCAGTACTTC,CSVPSSYEQYF
.,TRBJ1-5,TRBV10-3,TRBD1,TGTGCCATCAGTACGGGACAGCACAATCAGCCCCAGCATTTT,CAISTGQHNQPQHF
.,TRBJ2-7,TRBV29-1,TRBD1,TGCAGCGTTGATTCTACCGGGACAGGGCTCCAGCAGTACTTC,CSVDSTGTGLQQYF
once,TRBJ2-2,TRBV5-1,.,TGCGCCAGCAGCCCAATCCCCGCGAACACCGGGGAGCTGTTTTTT,CASSPIPANTGELFF
.,TRBJ1-5,TRBV5-3,.,TGTGCCAGAAGCTTAAACCCCCCCGCGCAGGGGTATAGCAATCAGCCCCAGCATTTT,CARSLNPPAQGYSNQPQHF
.,TRBJ1-1,TRBV6-1,TRBD1,TGTGCCAGCAGTGCCCCGGTAGGGGGCAACACTGAAGCTTTCTTT,CASSAPVGGNTEAFF
.,TRBJ2-7,TRBV5-5,TRBD1,TGTGCCAGCAGCCAAAGGACAGGGGAGAGCTCCTACGAGCAGTACTTC,CASSQRTGESSYEQYF
.,TRBJ1-5,TRBV11-3,TRBD1,TGTGCCAGCAGCTTAGGGGGACAGCGCTCATATAGCAATCAGCCCCAGCATTTT,CASSLGGQRSYSNQPQHF
once,TRBJ1-2,TRBV14,.,TGTGCCAGCAGCCAAGCCAAGAACTATGGCTACACCTTC,CASSQAKNYGYTF
.,TRBJ2-1,TRBV27,TRBD1,TGTGCCAGCAGTCCTGGGACAGGGGGGTCCTACAATGAGCAGTTCTTC,CASSPGTGGSYNEQFF
.,TRBJ2-1,TRBV20-1,.,TGCAGTGTAACGGAGTATGAGCAGTTCTTC,CSVTEYEQFF
.,TRBJ2-1,TRBV4-1,TRBD2,TGCGCCAGCAGCCAAGGGAGACTAGCGGCTACCTACAATGAGCAGTTCTTC,CASSQGRLAATYNEQFF
.,TRBJ2-3,TRBV6-4,TRBD1,TGTGCCAGCAGTGACACGGGACAGATCACAGATACGCAGTATTTT,CASSDTGQITDTQYF
.,TRBJ2-7,TRBV6-1,TRBD1,TGTGCCAGCCAACCCGGGACAGGGGTGTCCTACGAGCAGTACTTC,CASQPGTGVSYEQYF
.,TRBJ2-7,TRBV6-1,TRBD1,TGTGCCAGCACCCCGGACAGGTCCACCTACGAGCAGTACTTC,CASTPDRSTYEQYF
.,TRBJ1-5,TRBV19,.,TGTGCCAGTAGTACGGGGAATCAGCCCCAGCATTTT,CASSTGNQPQHF
.,TRBJ1-2,TRBV2,.,TGTGCCAGCAGTGAAGTCCGGGGAAAGGATGGCTACACCTTC,CASSEVRGKDGYTF
once,TRBJ2-1,TRBV2,TRBD2,TGTGCCAGCAGTGGGTTACGCCTCACCGGGACTAGTGGAAATGAGCAGTTCTTC,CASSGLRLTGTSGNEQFF
.,TRBJ1-4,TRBV5-1,.,TGCGCCAGCAGTACAGGGCTAACTAATGAAAAACTGTTTTTT,CASSTGLTNEKLFF
few,TRBJ1-1,TRBV20-1,.,TGCAGAAAACAGGGAGGAGCTGAAGCTTTCTTT,CRKQGGAEAFF
.,TRBJ1-6,TRBV12-2,.,TGTGCAAGTCGCTTACGCTGCGGCGATTCACCCCTCCACTTT,CASRLRCGDSPLHF
.,TRBJ2-5,TRBV27,TRBD1,TGTGCCAGCAGTCCCAACAGGGGGTCGGGGGAGACCCAGTACTTC,CASSPNRGSGETQYF
.,TRBJ1-1,TRBV5-1,TRBD1,TGCGCCAGCAGCTTTGCCGGGACAGGCGGCCTGGTGGCTTTCTTT,CASSFAGTGGLVAFF
.,TRBJ2-7,TRBV7-2,.,TGTGCCAGCAGCTTTATGACGGGGGAGCAGTACTTC,CASSFMTGEQYF
.,TRBJ2-1,TRBV2,.,TGTGCCAGCAGTTTAGACCGCTCGACCTACAATGAGCAGTTCTTC,CASSLDRSTYNEQFF